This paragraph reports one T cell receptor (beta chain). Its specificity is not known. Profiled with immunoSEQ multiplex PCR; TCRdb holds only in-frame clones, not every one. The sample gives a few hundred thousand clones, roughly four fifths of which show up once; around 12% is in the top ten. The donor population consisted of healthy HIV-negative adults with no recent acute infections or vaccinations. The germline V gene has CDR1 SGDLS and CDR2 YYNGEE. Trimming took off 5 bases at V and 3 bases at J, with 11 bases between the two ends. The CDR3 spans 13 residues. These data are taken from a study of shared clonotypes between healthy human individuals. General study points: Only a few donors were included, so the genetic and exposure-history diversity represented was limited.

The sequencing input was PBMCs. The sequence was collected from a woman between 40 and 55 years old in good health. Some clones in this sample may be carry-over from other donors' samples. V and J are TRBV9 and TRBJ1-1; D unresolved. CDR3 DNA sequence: TGTGCCAGCAGTCAAACTCCGGACACTGAAGCTTTCTTT. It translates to CASSQTPDTEAFF.